The rows below give T cell receptor beta chains drawn from one sample of a study of OX40 agonist ivuxolimab in advanced cancers. The method was immunoSEQ multiplex PCR; TCRdb's version includes in-frame clones alone and lacks a portion of them. The profile shows 98,000 or so clones, 80% to 95% of them singletons. Sequencing was performed on CD4+ or CD8+ T cells sorted from blood, taken in a trial of the OX40 agonist ivuxolimab. These receptors were obtained from an adult with an advanced solid tumor such as melanoma, head and neck, liver or kidney cancer. The CDR3 runs from the conserved cysteine through the conserved F or W. Fields, in order: CDR3 length, J gene, V gene, CDR3 protein.

14	TRBJ2-1	TRBV19	CASTRQGNNNEQFF
14	TRBJ1-1	TRBV7-2	CASSLSQMNTEAFF
13	TRBJ1-2	TRBV6-1	CASSEWINYGYTF
17	TRBJ2-1	TRBV11-3	CASSTLTGTRRLNEQFF
14	TRBJ1-2	TRBV6-5	CASSYEANNYGYTF
13	TRBJ2-7	TRBV5-8	CASSRTVSYEQYF
16	TRBJ2-7	TRBV4-1	CASSQGVGKSSYEQYF
17	TRBJ2-7	TRBV10-2	CASSELPSASGGYEQYF
14	TRBJ1-5	TRBV7-6	CASSPGTGNQPQHF
14	TRBJ1-4	TRBV5-1	CASSLGGQTEKLFF
13	TRBJ1-5	TRBV19	CAIGGGGNQPQHF
14	TRBJ2-3	TRBV6-5	CASCGASGPDTQYF
14	TRBJ2-3	TRBV5-1	CASMRNLGTDTQYF
14	TRBJ2-7	TRBV6-5	CASSPGREIYEQYF
13	TRBJ2-3	TRBV9	CASSVSYPDTQYF
14	TRBJ2-7	TRBV19	CASSTGGASYEQYF
17	TRBJ2-7	TRBV7-6	CASSHRTGGPFSYEQYF
12	TRBJ2-7	TRBV2	CASSETPGLKYF
13	TRBJ1-4	TRBV19	CASVAGDNEKLFF
13	TRBJ1-2	TRBV28	CASSSDRAYGYTF
12	TRBJ1-2	TRBV19	CASSQSRGYYTF
12	TRBJ1-1	TRBV30	CAWEQGGTEAFF
16	TRBJ2-2	TRBV7-8	CASSPSLTGFTGELFF
19	TRBJ1-5	TRBV6-9	CASSYRGRENYLSNQPQHF
13	TRBJ1-5	TRBV6-5	CASSYQGLEPQHF
13	TRBJ2-1	TRBV10-3	CAVAKGDYNEQFF
12	TRBJ1-2	TRBV2	CASSDRGYGYTF
14	TRBJ2-7	TRBV7-9	CASSLVPGPYEQYF
15	TRBJ1-3	TRBV7-9	CASSLSKSSGNTIYF
13	TRBJ1-2	TRBV6-5	CASRPGEGGGYTF
17	TRBJ2-3	TRBV30	CAWSIGGGQGSTDTQYF
12	TRBJ1-3	TRBV11-3	CASSRALNTIYF
14	TRBJ1-4	TRBV11-2	CASSRTGNRGKLFF
15	TRBJ2-2	TRBV5-1	CASSFGTSDTGELFF
15	TRBJ2-1	TRBV7-3	CASSLGLAGSHEQFF
15	TRBJ1-1	TRBV6-1	CASSQGAAMNTEAFF
13	TRBJ1-2	TRBV6-5	CASSSGTGSGYTF
11	TRBJ2-7	TRBV4-1	CASSQAYEQYF
15	TRBJ2-5	TRBV5-1	CASSQDGAEQETQYF
15	TRBJ2-7	TRBV5-1	CASSLVSGQGYEQYF
15	TRBJ1-1	TRBV6-5	CASSDSAMMPTEAFF
11	TRBJ1-6	TRBV20-1	CSARWSSPLHF
18	TRBJ2-5	TRBV4-2	CASSQDGGSGRAGETQYF
15	TRBJ2-5	TRBV10-1	CASSALLAGEETQYF
17	TRBJ2-7	TRBV7-2	CASSLVGGREPPYEQYF
14	TRBJ1-1	TRBV5-4	CASSWGGKNTEAFF
11	TRBJ2-7	TRBV12-5	CASGEVYEQYF
15	TRBJ2-1	TRBV7-2	CASSLRAGGNNEQFF
17	TRBJ2-3	TRBV5-1	CASSLMGAGGFTDTQYF
14	TRBJ1-1	TRBV5-1	CASSLNHGNTEAFF
14	TRBJ2-3	TRBV6-4	CASSRSGTTDTQYF
15	TRBJ2-4	TRBV14	CASSQETGAGNIQYF
13	TRBJ1-5	TRBV12-5	CASASGLLGPQHF
16	TRBJ2-7	TRBV18	CASSPAPLRGTYEQYF
16	TRBJ2-3	TRBV27	CASSTRGSGSTDTQYF